One T cell receptor beta chain is described in this entry. This entry is derived from a study of T-cell reconstitution after alpha-beta-depleted transplantation in children. Trimming shortened V by 0 bases and J by 2 bases, and 9 bases separated the two germline ends. In germline, CDR1 is SGDLS, CDR2 YYNGEE. The CDR3 runs 14 residues. The library targeted TCRbeta and was prepared with unique molecular identifiers. TCRdb ran MiXCR on the PCR reads and lists one entry per CDR3 protein. Seen here are hundreds of thousands of distinct CDR3 sequences, roughly 15% observed once, and the top ten hold 1.1%. The source was PBMCs from the stem cell graft donor, collected from the stem cell graft. This TCR came from a human donor who donated a stem cell graft to a child with acute myeloid leukemia. The chain employs TRBV9 and TRBJ2-7; maybe TRBD2 (6 bases). Here the CDR3 DNA reads TGTGCCAGCAGCGTAGATCCGGGGGCCTACGAGCAGTACTTC. It translates to CASSVDPGAYEQYF.